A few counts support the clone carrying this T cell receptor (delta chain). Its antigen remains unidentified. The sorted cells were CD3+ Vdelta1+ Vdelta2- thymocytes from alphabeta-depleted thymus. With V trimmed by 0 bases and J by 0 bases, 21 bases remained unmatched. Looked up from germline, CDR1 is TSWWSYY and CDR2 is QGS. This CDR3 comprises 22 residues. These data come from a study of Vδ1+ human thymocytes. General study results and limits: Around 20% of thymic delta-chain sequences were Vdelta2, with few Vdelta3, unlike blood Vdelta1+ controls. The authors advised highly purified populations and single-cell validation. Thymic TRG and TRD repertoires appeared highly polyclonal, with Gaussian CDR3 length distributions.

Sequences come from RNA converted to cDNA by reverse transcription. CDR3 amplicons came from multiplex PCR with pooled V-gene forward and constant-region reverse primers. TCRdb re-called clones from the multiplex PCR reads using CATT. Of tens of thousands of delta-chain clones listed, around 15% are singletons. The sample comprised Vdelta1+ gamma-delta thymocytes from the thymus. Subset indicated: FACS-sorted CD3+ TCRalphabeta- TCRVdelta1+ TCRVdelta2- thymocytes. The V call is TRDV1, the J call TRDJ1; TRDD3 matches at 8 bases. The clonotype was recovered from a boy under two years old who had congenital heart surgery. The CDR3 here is CALGELWPTAGGANIDTDKLIF. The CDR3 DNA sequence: TGTGCTCTTGGGGAACTGTGGCCTACGGCTGGGGGAGCCAACATCGACACCGATAAACTCATCTTT.